The 2 T cell receptor beta chains below all came from one sample that was sequenced in a study of cytomegalovirus exposure and HLA in healthy donors. Both 60 Vbeta primers and 13 Jbeta primers went into the PCR. Assay used: immunoSEQ multiplex PCR; TCRdb lists only in-frame clones, some missing. The sample has around 120,000 clones; more than 60% are singletons. The sample consisted of PBMCs. Receptor source: a man aged 25 to 45 in good health and CMV-seronegative.

The chain couples TRBV11-3 to TRBJ2-2; D not certain. Trimming took 0 bases from V and 4 from J, leaving 3 bases between them. The CDR3 runs 13 residues. Germline CDR1 reads SGHNT; CDR2 reads YENEEA. Here the CDR3 reads CASSLDLTGELFF. The CDR3 coding sequence is TGTGCCAGCAGCTTAGATCTCACCGGGGAGCTGTTTTTT.

This chain connects TRBV9 to TRBJ2-1; D unresolved. From germline, CDR1 is SGDLS and CDR2 YYNGEE. This CDR3 is 16 amino acids long. V lost 0 bases and J lost 4, with 14 bases in between. CDR3 DNA sequence: TGTGCCAGCAGCGTAGAAGTCCTAGTTGGGTACAATGAGCAGTTCTTC. This encodes CASSVEVLVGYNEQFF.